This record concerns one T cell receptor beta chain sequence. Its specificity is not known. Each CDR3 protein is one row after TCRdb ran MiXCR on the multiplex PCR reads. The profile shows about 180,000 distinct CDR3 sequences, approximately 30% of them singletons. The data were taken from a study of breast tumors, draining lymph nodes, adjacent tissues. The lymph nodes were axillary draining lymph nodes from breast cancer patients. Study-wide results and limits: The lymph node origin of tumor T cells was framed as consistent with a hypothesis, not demonstrated. Tumor and nontumor repertoires were significantly more similar in luminal-like than in basal-like breast cancer. Findings are consistent with lymph node origin and intratumoral expansion of most tumor T cells.

The CDR3 totals 13 residues. Germline assignment: CDR1 SGDLS and CDR2 YYNGEE. With 5 bases removed from V and 1 base from J, the gap between germline ends came to 7 bases. The sequenced sample consisted of axillary lymph node tissue. The rearrangement uses TRBV9 and TRBJ1-5; no firm D call. This receptor was identified in a female donor with breast cancer. Some clones in this sample may be carry-over from other donors' samples. The CDR3 sequence is CASSSGSNQPQHF. The CDR3 DNA is TGTGCCAGCAGTTCGGGGAGCAATCAGCCCCAGCATTTT.